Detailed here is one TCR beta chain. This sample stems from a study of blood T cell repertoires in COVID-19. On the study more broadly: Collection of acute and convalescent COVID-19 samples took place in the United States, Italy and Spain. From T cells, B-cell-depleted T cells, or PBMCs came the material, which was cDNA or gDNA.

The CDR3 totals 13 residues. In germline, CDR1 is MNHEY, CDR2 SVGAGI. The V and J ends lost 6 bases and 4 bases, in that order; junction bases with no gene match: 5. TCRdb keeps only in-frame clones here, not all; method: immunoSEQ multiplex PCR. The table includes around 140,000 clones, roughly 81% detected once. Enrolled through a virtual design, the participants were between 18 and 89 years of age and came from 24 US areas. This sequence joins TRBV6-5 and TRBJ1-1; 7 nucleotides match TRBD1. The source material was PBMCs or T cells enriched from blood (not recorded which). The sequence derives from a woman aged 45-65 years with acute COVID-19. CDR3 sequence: CASRTGWSTEAFF. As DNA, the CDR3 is TGTGCCAGCAGGACAGGGTGGAGCACTGAAGCTTTCTTT.